This T cell receptor (beta chain) was sequenced in a study of OX40 agonist ivuxolimab in advanced cancers. Study at large: The patients received agonistic anti-OX40 (CD134) antibody ivuxolimab.

Profiled with immunoSEQ multiplex PCR; TCRdb holds only in-frame clones, not every one. The table has tens of thousands of clones, 85% seen once; the top ten hold over 20%. The sample holds one count of this clone. The V segment lost 5 bases and the J segment 4 bases; nucleotides outside the gene matches: 6. In germline, CDR1 is MNHNY, CDR2 SVGAGI (reference sequence). The CDR3 is 15 residues long. This sequence joins TRBV6-6 and TRBJ1-5; TRBD1 matches 9 bases. The material was CD4+ or CD8+ T cells sorted from blood, obtained in a trial of the OX40 agonist ivuxolimab. This clonotype was sampled from an adult with an advanced solid tumor such as melanoma, head and neck, liver or kidney cancer. The DNA for the CDR3 is TGTGCCAGCAGTACGGACAGGGGAGTTAATCAGCCCCAGCATTTT. Its protein is CASSTDRGVNQPQHF.